Each of the 18 T cell receptor beta chains below was sequenced from the same sample in a study of T cells in Graves' hyperthyroidism and ophthalmopathy. Amplification of TCR beta CDR3 regions was performed using RNA transcripts as template. HTBI primers were employed in a first-round RT-PCR of the TCR CDR3. MiXCR, run by TCRdb on the multiplex PCR reads, gives a single entry per CDR3 protein. The sample has tens of thousands of distinct CDR3 sequences, just under 50% seen once. Sequencing used blood. The origin of the receptors is a woman between 50 and 59 years old with Graves' hyperthyroidism that later progressed to Graves' ophthalmopathy.

The CDR3, as DNA: TGCAGTGCGGTGACTAGCGGGGCCAACGTCCTGACTTTC. Translated, it gives CSAVTSGANVLTF. V usage is TRBV20-1 and J usage is TRBJ2-6; 7 bases map to TRBD2. The V gene's germline CDR1 is DFQATT and CDR2 SNEGSKA (reference sequence). Trimming took 6 bases from V and 4 from J; bases not matched to a gene: 3. The CDR3 has 13 residues.

The chain recombines TRBV11-3 with TRBJ1-4; maybe TRBD1 (5 bases). V was pared by 5 bases and J by 6 bases, with 13 bases between. Looked up from germline, CDR1 is SGHNT and CDR2 is YENEEA. CDR3 size: 14 residues. Here the CDR3 reads CASSLGHEDEKLFF. CDR3 bases: TGTGCCAGCAGCCTAGGACATGAGGATGAAAAACTGTTTTTT.

This chain connects TRBV5-8 to TRBJ2-7, with a possible D match to TRBD1 (6 bases). This CDR3 has 14 residues. V lost 0 bases, J lost 5 bases, and 12 bases lay in between. CDR1 and CDR2 (germline): SGHTS, YDEGEE. DNA for the CDR3: TGTGCCAGCAGCTTGGGGGCAGGGGTCGACGAGCAGTACTTC. This translates into CASSLGAGVDEQYF.

The table lists this clonotype with many counts. V usage is TRBV19 and J usage is TRBJ1-5; a possible D gene is TRBD1 (5 bases). The length of the CDR3 is 12 residues. The V end was cut by 7 bases, the J end by 6 bases, with 10 bases between. Germline lookup yields CDR1 LNHDA and CDR2 SQIVND (reference sequence). As DNA, the CDR3 is TGTGCCAGTACCCTTGGGGGTCAGCCCCAGCATTTT. Amino acids: CASTLGGQPQHF.

This clonotype was observed many times. The chain combines TRBV20-1 with TRBJ1-2; no firm D call. Trimming removed 1 base at V and 4 bases at J, with 16 bases between. Germline V gene data show CDR1 as DFQATT and CDR2 as SNEGSKA (reference sequence). The CDR3 loop spans 15 amino acids. In nucleotides, the CDR3 is TGCAGTGCTAGAGGTCCCCTCAGCGGCTCCTATGGCTACACCTTC. It yields the protein CSARGPLSGSYGYTF.

The V call is TRBV20-1, the J call TRBJ2-1; D may match TRBD1 or TRBD2 (5 bases each). The V gene lost 7 bases and the J gene lost 10 bases, with 14 bases spanning the gap. Looked up from germline, CDR1 is DFQATT and CDR2 is SNEGSKA (reference sequence). CDR3 length equals 11 residues. As DNA, the CDR3 is TGCAGTGGGACACTGGGAGTCGAGCAGTTCTTC. It is translated as CSGTLGVEQFF.

Concerning this clonotype: Given a much more abundant clone one base away, this may be a read error. The gene calls are TRBV30 and TRBJ2-2; D remains ambiguous. V was cut by 2 bases and J by 6 bases, with 7 bases left in between. Germline assignment: CDR1 GTSNPN and CDR2 SVGIG (reference sequence). There are 12 residues in the CDR3. CDR3 in DNA: TGTGCCTGGAGTTCCAAGCCCGGGGAGCTGTTTTTT. As protein: CAWSSKPGELFF.

This clonotype was recorded many times. The chain links TRBV11-2 to TRBJ2-6; D uncertain. The CDR3 extends over 14 amino acids. Looked up from germline, CDR1 is SGHAT and CDR2 is FQNNGV. The V end was cut by 1 base, the J end by 1 base, with 2 bases between. CDR3 in DNA: TGTGCCAGCAGCTTAGGATCTGGGGCCAACGTCCTGACTTTC. Amino acids: CASSLGSGANVLTF.

At least ten counts were recorded for this clonotype. At one end the junction does not follow the germline gene, possibly because of a read error. CDR3 amino acids: CSVEVASGAKTGELFF. In nucleotides, the CDR3 is TGCAGCGTTGAAGTGGCTAGCGGGGCGAAAACCGGGGAGCTGTTTTTT. The chain combines TRBV29-1 with TRBJ2-2; the match to TRBD2 covers 9 bases. This CDR3 is 16 amino acids long. Germline-derived CDR1 and CDR2 are SQVTM and ANQGSEA.

This clonotype was seen repeatedly, ten times or more. The genes are TRBV30 and TRBJ2-7; 10 bases are a match to TRBD2. V trimming: 2 bases; J trimming: 6 bases; junction bases outside the gene matches: 7. The CDR3 loop spans 14 amino acids. Germline-derived CDR1 and CDR2 are GTSNPN and SVGIG (reference sequence). As DNA, the CDR3 is TGTGCCTGGAGTATAACTAGCGGGACCGGCGAGCAGTACTTC. It encodes CAWSITSGTGEQYF.

This clonotype was picked up many times. The rearrangement uses TRBV12-3 or TRBV12-4 and TRBJ1-5; D perhaps matches TRBD1 (5 bases). V was cut by 7 bases and J by 1 base, with 11 bases left in between. The CDR3 consists of 14 residues. The CDR3 coding sequence is TGTGCCAGCACCTTGGGGGGAAGCAATCAGCCCCAGCATTTT. This translates into CASTLGGSNQPQHF.

The CDR3 here is CASSFVRDRGAYEQYF. In DNA, the CDR3 is TGTGCCAGCAGCTTTGTGCGGGACAGGGGTGCCTACGAGCAGTACTTC. The chain employs TRBV11-3 and TRBJ2-7, with 10 nucleotides matching TRBD1. The CDR3 covers 16 residues. Trimming cost V 3 bases and J 2 bases; bases outside gene matches: 7. Germline loops: CDR1 SGHNT, CDR2 YENEEA.

The chain recombines TRBV5-4 with TRBJ2-3; possible D gene TRBD1, 6 bases. The CDR3 runs to 14 residues. Germline values: CDR1 SGHNT, CDR2 YYREEE (reference sequence). Trimming left V 2 bases short and J 3 bases short, with 10 bases between. CDR3 sequence reads: CASSFSGVTDTQYF. CDR3 nucleotides: TGTGCCAGCAGCTTTTCAGGGGTTACAGATACGCAGTATTTT.

This clonotype was picked up many times. The chain employs TRBV5-4 and TRBJ2-7, with 9 bases matching TRBD1. The CDR3 length is 15 residues. Germline V gene lookup returns CDR1 SGHNT and CDR2 YYREEE (reference sequence). V was pared by 4 bases and J by 4 bases, with 9 bases of the junction left unmatched. CDR3 sequence: CASSPRDREAYEQYF. The CDR3 nucleotides are TGTGCCAGCAGCCCTCGGGACAGGGAGGCGTACGAGCAGTACTTC.

This chain links TRBV4-1 with TRBJ2-5; 7 bases map to TRBD1. Germline V gene lookup returns CDR1 MGHRA and CDR2 YSYEKL. The CDR3 spans 15 residues. Trimming removed 2 bases from V and 5 bases from J; junction bases left unmatched: 8. The CDR3 loop is CASSQRKGAGETQYF. The CDR3 DNA reads TGCGCCAGCAGCCAACGAAAGGGGGCGGGCGAGACCCAGTACTTC.

The chain combines TRBV10-3 with TRBJ2-2; a weak D match, TRBD2 (5 bases). This CDR3 contains 16 residues. Germline V gene sequence: CDR1 ENHRY, CDR2 SYGVKD. The germline V and J ends were trimmed by 6 bases and 0 bases, with 14 bases remaining between them. CDR3 loop: CAISPPQAANTGELFF. For the CDR3, the DNA is TGTGCCATCAGCCCACCGCAAGCGGCGAACACCGGGGAGCTGTTTTTT.

The chain links TRBV29-1 to TRBJ2-2, with unresolved D. CDR1 is SQVTM and CDR2 is ANQGSEA in the germline V gene. Trimming removed 0 bases at V and 1 base at J, with 6 bases between. The CDR3 loop spans 14 amino acids. Here the CDR3 DNA reads TGCAGCGTTGAAGAGTTCGGGAACACCGGGGAGCTGTTTTTT. Amino acids: CSVEEFGNTGELFF.

Within the sample, this clonotype is medium-sized. This rearrangement joins TRBV29-1 to TRBJ1-5; 10 nucleotides line up with TRBD1. Germline trimming cut 5 bases from V and 7 bases from J; bases unmatched to any gene: 2. The CDR3 runs to 12 residues. CDR1 SQVTM and CDR2 ANQGSEA come from the germline V gene. CDR3 DNA: TGCAGCGTTAGGGACAGGGGCCAGCCCCAGCATTTT. It codes for CSVRDRGQPQHF.